A single sample is the source of the 5 T cell receptor beta chains below, sequenced in a study of T cell repertoires in cytomegalovirus infection (dated by TCRdb to about 2019). The listed sequencing device is Illumina HiSeq 1500. TCRdb reprocessing: public reads trimmed at Q25 with fastp, clones called with MiXCR, in-frame beta chains kept. Every entry covers one CDR3 protein and lists the most common genes and DNA from its rows. The sample contains just over 300,000 distinct CDR3 sequences, roughly 17% of them found a single time. The top ten constitute approximately 12% of the sample. Sequencing input: PBMCs. The receptors were sampled from a human donor in good health (CMV status not recorded). Some clones in this sample may be carry-over from other donors' samples.

This clonotype has at least ten counts. V is TRBV7-2 and J is TRBJ1-1; 12 bases are a match to TRBD1. Germline CDR1 SGHTA, CDR2 FQGNSA. V lost 5 bases, J lost 7 bases, and 5 bases stayed unmatched. This CDR3 comprises 14 residues. The CDR3 spells CASSPGQGAIEAFF. CDR3 nucleotide sequence: TGTGCCAGCAGCCCGGGACAGGGGGCCATTGAAGCTTTCTTT.

CDR3 sequence: CSAPMSGWGTEAFF. CDR3 coding DNA: TGCAGTGCCCCGATGTCTGGTTGGGGCACTGAAGCTTTCTTT. The rearrangement uses TRBV20-1 and TRBJ1-1; unclear D gene. The ends were cut back, 6 bases at V and 4 bases at J, with 18 bases in the middle. The CDR3 is 14 residues long. Germline V gene sequence: CDR1 DFQATT, CDR2 SNEGSKA (reference sequence).

This clonotype was seen many times. V gene TRBV7-2 combines with J gene TRBJ2-5; D possibly corresponds to TRBD1 (6 bases). The CDR3 covers 14 residues. Deletions cut 4 bases from V and 2 bases from J, with 11 bases between. Looked up from germline, CDR1 is SGHTA and CDR2 is FQGNSA. The DNA of the CDR3 is TGTGCCAGCAGCTCGACAGGCCCGCAAGAGACCCAGTACTTC. As protein: CASSSTGPQETQYF.

This clonotype was observed at least ten times. The chain employs TRBV7-2 and TRBJ1-2; 9 bases map to TRBD1. Germline V gene sequence: CDR1 SGHTA, CDR2 FQGNSA. This CDR3 spans 14 amino acids. J lost 8 bases, V lost 3 bases, and 7 bases had no gene match. The DNA for the CDR3 is TGTGCCAGCAGCTTTTCACACAGGGGGCAAGGCTACACCTTC. Translation gives CASSFSHRGQGYTF.

This clonotype was observed a few times. V usage is TRBV28 and J usage is TRBJ1-5; a weak D match, TRBD1 (5 bases). The CDR3 sequence is 15 residues long. V was pared by 5 bases and J by 6 bases, with 17 bases between. Germline CDR1 and CDR2: MDHEN and SYDVKM. DNA for the CDR3: TGTGCCAGCAGTCCGGGGGGAGGGATCGGTCAGCCCCAGCATTTT. Protein: CASSPGGGIGQPQHF.